Shown below are 18 T cell receptor beta chains from a single sample sequenced in a study of blood T cell repertoires in COVID-19 (TCRdb year 2020). Libraries were prepared through the immunoSEQ multiplex PCR assay. TCRdb holds this immuneACCESS table with in-frame rearrangements only. Some clones are missing; in checked studies, unresolved V genes explain under half, and the rest has no known cause. The sample profile shows about 140,000 clones; 75% to 85% of them were found once. The ten biggest clones cover 3.5% to 5% of the sample. Sequenced: peripheral blood. These receptors originate from a woman of 80 years or more with active or convalescent COVID-19.

This clone was recorded a few times. V is TRBV28 and J is TRBJ1-2; TRBD1 agrees at 7 bases. This CDR3 is built from 15 residues. V trimming: 6 bases; J trimming: 5 bases; junction bases outside the gene matches: 12. Germline V lookup: CDR1 MDHEN, CDR2 SYDVKM. The CDR3 reads CASRDGDSRQYGYTF. CDR3 DNA sequence: TGTGCCAGCAGGGACGGGGACAGTCGACAATATGGCTACACCTTC.

The chain is built from TRBV30 and TRBJ1-1; 7 bases fit TRBD1. The germline CDR1 and CDR2 sequences are GTSNPN and SVGIG (reference sequence). CDR3 size: 18 residues. The trim removed 0 bases at V and 0 bases at J, leaving 13 bases unmatched. Written as DNA, the CDR3 is TGTGCCTGGAGTGTACGGTCAGGGGGTACCAAATTGAACACTGAAGCTTTCTTT. As protein: CAWSVRSGGTKLNTEAFF.

This chain connects TRBV15 to TRBJ1-3; the match to TRBD1 covers 7 bases. J lost 7 bases, V lost 3 bases, and 6 bases had no gene match. In germline, CDR1 is LNHNV, CDR2 YYDKDF (reference sequence). CDR3 size: 14 residues. The CDR3 sequence is CATSRGTVANTIYF. As DNA, the CDR3 is TGTGCCACCAGCAGGGGGACAGTTGCCAACACCATATATTTT.

This rearrangement joins TRBV3-1 (or the pseudogene TRBV3-2) to TRBJ1-6, with a tentative D call TRBD1 (5 bases). V lost 4 bases, J lost 0 bases, and 16 bases lay in between. CDR3 length equals 18 residues. Germline-derived CDR1 and CDR2 are LGHDT and YNNKEL (reference sequence). The CDR3 here is CASSLLWGGSSYNSPLHF. CDR3 coding DNA: TGTGCCAGCAGCCTTCTTTGGGGGGGGAGCTCCTATAATTCACCCCTCCACTTT.

The chain links TRBV6-5 to TRBJ1-6, with TRBD1 matching 8 bases. CDR3 length: 15 amino acids. J lost 10 bases, V lost 6 bases, and 11 bases had no gene match. Germline loops: CDR1 MNHEY, CDR2 SVGAGI. CDR3 in amino acids: CASRINQGAESPLHF. The CDR3 nucleotides read TGTGCCAGCAGAATCAATCAGGGGGCAGAGTCACCCCTCCACTTT.

The chain recombines TRBV19 with TRBJ1-5; D ambiguous. The CDR3 consists of 17 residues. Deletions cut 4 bases from V and 0 bases from J, with 16 bases between. Germline V gene sequence: CDR1 LNHDA, CDR2 SQIVND (reference sequence). CDR3 DNA: TGTGCCAGTAGTACCGGAAGAATCGGAGGTAGCAATCAGCCCCAGCATTTT. It specifies CASSTGRIGGSNQPQHF.

This chain links TRBV9 with TRBJ1-1; D gene ambiguous. Deletions cut 6 bases from V and 1 base from J, with 16 bases between. Germline loops: CDR1 SGDLS, CDR2 YYNGEE. This CDR3 is built from 15 residues. This CDR3 reads CASTVGLRENTEAFF. CDR3 sequence (DNA): TGTGCCAGCACGGTCGGACTCCGGGAGAACACTGAAGCTTTCTTT.

This clone occurred a few times. V is TRBV12-3 or TRBV12-4 and J is TRBJ1-1; D is undetermined. The CDR3 runs to 12 residues. Deletions cut 4 bases from V and 0 bases from J, with 3 bases between. CDR3 DNA: TGTGCCAGCAGTTCAGTGAACACTGAAGCTTTCTTT. Its translation is CASSSVNTEAFF.

This rearrangement joins TRBV6-6 to TRBJ1-5; TRBD1 matches at 8 bases. In germline, CDR1 is MNHNY, CDR2 SVGAGI (reference sequence). CDR3 length: 14 residues. Germline trimming cut 6 bases from V and 7 bases from J; bases unmatched to any gene: 8. CDR3 nucleotides: TGTGCCAGCAGGTCAGGGGGCGCGGGGCAGCCCCAGCATTTT. The encoded protein is CASRSGGAGQPQHF.

This clone was picked up a small number of times. This rearrangement joins TRBV24-1 to TRBJ2-2, with 7 bases fitting TRBD1. Germline V CDR1 and CDR2: KGHDR, SFDVKD. The CDR3 spans 14 residues. The J segment lost 6 bases and the V segment lost 5 bases, leaving 5 bases of the junction unmatched. CDR3 loop: CATSALDRAGELFF. The CDR3 DNA sequence: TGTGCCACCAGTGCCCTAGACAGGGCCGGGGAGCTGTTTTTT.

This clone was recorded a few times. The chain couples TRBV19 to TRBJ1-2, with unresolved D. V shed 6 bases and J shed 5 bases, with 10 bases lying between them. Germline V CDR1 and CDR2: LNHDA, SQIVND (reference sequence). The CDR3 extends over 12 amino acids. The CDR3 region is CASSASGYGYTF. In nucleotides, the CDR3 is TGTGCCAGTAGCGCCTCGGGGTATGGCTACACCTTC.

This clone was seen only a few times. The genes are TRBV5-1 and TRBJ1-1, with TRBD1 matching over 10 bases. The V and J ends lost 0 bases and 10 bases, in that order; junction bases with no gene match: 18. From germline, CDR1 is SGHRS and CDR2 YFSETQ. This CDR3 is built from 18 residues. Here the CDR3 DNA reads TGCGCCAGCAGCTTGGGAGCGCTATCTTCCGGGACAGGGGAAGTAGCTTTCTTT. Its translation is CASSLGALSSGTGEVAFF.

The chain links TRBV6-2 or TRBV6-3 to TRBJ2-7; a weak D match, TRBD2 (5 bases). Trimming removed 2 bases from V and 3 bases from J, with 8 bases in between. The CDR3 contains 13 residues. Per germline, CDR1 MNHEY and CDR2 SVGEGT. The CDR3 nucleotides are TGTGCCAGCAGTTACGTACGGGACTACGAGCAGTACTTC. It is translated as CASSYVRDYEQYF.

The chain combines TRBV27 with TRBJ1-5, with unresolved D. Germline CDR1 MNHEY, CDR2 SMNVEV (reference sequence). There are 13 residues in the CDR3. V was shortened by 5 bases and J by 4 bases, with 9 bases between the two germline ends. In nucleotides, the CDR3 is TGTGCCAGCAGTCGCGGGTTTAATCAGCCCCAGCATTTT. This codes for CASSRGFNQPQHF.

The chain uses TRBV5-1 and TRBJ2-5; 7 bases agree with TRBD1. Germline V gene data show CDR1 as SGHRS and CDR2 as YFSETQ. J gave up 0 bases and V 3 bases, and 8 bases lay outside the gene matches. The CDR3 loop spans 16 amino acids. CDR3 protein: CASSSSGTVNQETQYF. The CDR3 DNA sequence: TGCGCCAGCAGCTCCTCCGGGACAGTGAACCAAGAGACCCAGTACTTC. The variable domain in full, completed from reference TRBV5-1 and TRBJ2-5, reads KAGVTQTPRYLIKTRGQQVTLSCSPISGHRSVSWYQQTPGQGLQFLFEYFSETQRNKGNFPGRFSGRQFSNSRSEMNVSTLELGDSALYLCASSSSGTVNQETQYFGPGTRLLVL.

CDR3 nucleotides: TGCGCCAGCAGCCCCAGCCGGGATCTCCGGCCTGAAGCTTTCTTT. Protein sequence: CASSPSRDLRPEAFF. V usage is TRBV4-1 and J usage is TRBJ1-1; D ambiguous. Germline V CDR1 and CDR2: MGHRA, YSYEKL. V was pared by 4 bases and J by 6 bases, with 18 bases between. The CDR3 runs to 15 residues.

The gene calls are TRBV5-1 and TRBJ1-2; TRBD1 aligns across 8 bases. The germline CDR1 and CDR2 sequences are SGHRS and YFSETQ. The CDR3 runs to 19 residues. V lost 2 bases and J lost 4; bases outside the gene matches: 19. CDR3 residues: CASSFGPGTGSPERYGYTF. The CDR3 coding sequence is TGCGCCAGCAGCTTTGGGCCTGGGACAGGATCGCCCGAACGCTATGGCTACACCTTC.

The CDR3 DNA reads as TGTGCCAGCAGCCAAGGGACGGTAGGAGGTGGCTACACCTTC. It codes for CASSQGTVGGGYTF. The chain employs TRBV3-1 (or the pseudogene TRBV3-2) and TRBJ1-2, with D hard to call. V was clipped by 1 base and J by 7 bases, with 13 bases between them. Germline V gives CDR1 LGHDT, CDR2 YNNKEL (reference sequence). This CDR3 is 14 amino acids long.